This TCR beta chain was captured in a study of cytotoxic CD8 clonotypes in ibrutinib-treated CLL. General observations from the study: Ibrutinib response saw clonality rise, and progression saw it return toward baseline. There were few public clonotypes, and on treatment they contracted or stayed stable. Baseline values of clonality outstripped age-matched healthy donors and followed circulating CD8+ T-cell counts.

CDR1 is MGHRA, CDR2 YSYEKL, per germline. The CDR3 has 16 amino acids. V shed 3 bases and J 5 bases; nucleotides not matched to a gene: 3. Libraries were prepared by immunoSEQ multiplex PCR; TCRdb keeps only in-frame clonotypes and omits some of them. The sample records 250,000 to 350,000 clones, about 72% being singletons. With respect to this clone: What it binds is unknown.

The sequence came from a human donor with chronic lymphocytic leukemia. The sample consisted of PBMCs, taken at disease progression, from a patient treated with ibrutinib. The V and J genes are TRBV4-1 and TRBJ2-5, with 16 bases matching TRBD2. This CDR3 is CASSQGLAGGPETQYF. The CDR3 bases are TGCGCCAGCAGCCAGGGACTAGCGGGAGGGCCGGAGACCCAGTACTTC.